The present entry profiles one T cell receptor beta chain with its context. Its antigen remains unknown. Germline CDR1 is ENHRY and CDR2 is SYGVKD. The CDR3 sequence is 17 residues long. V was clipped by 6 bases and J by 3 bases, with 18 bases between them. These data come from a study of tumor and adjacent non-tumor tissue in lung cancer. Study details: Samples averaged about 3.8 million productive TCRbeta reads each.

This sample's RNA came from whole unsorted tissue. Donors were chemotherapy-naive, newly diagnosed lung cancer surgical patients in China, August–November 2014. TCRbeta libraries were built with three rounds of nested PCR, modified from ARM-PCR. MiXCR, run by TCRdb on the multiplex PCR reads, gives a single entry per CDR3 protein. The sample lists 65,000 to 95,000 distinct CDR3 sequences, around 80% occurring once. Study-wide results and caveats: Tumor repertoires had a smaller top 100 clone share than normal lung.

The V and J genes are TRBV10-3 and TRBJ2-6; D is unresolved. The sequenced material came from lung tumor tissue. The TCR comes from a woman in her forties or fifties with non-small cell lung cancer. The CDR3: CAISATSKTCGANVLTF. Here the CDR3 DNA reads TGTGCCATCAGCGCAACTTCTAAGACCTGTGGGGCCAACGTCCTGACTTTC.